Listed here are 9 T cell receptor beta chains from one sample, sequenced in a study of cytomegalovirus exposure and HLA in healthy donors. Both 60 Vbeta primers and 13 Jbeta primers went into the PCR. TCRdb keeps only in-frame clones here, not all; method: immunoSEQ multiplex PCR. The profile shows approximately 150,000 clones, roughly 73% of them singletons. Sequenced input: PBMCs. These receptors came from a woman aged 18-29 years in good health and CMV-seronegative.

The chain carries TRBV7-9 and TRBJ1-1, with no clear D. Germline V gene data show CDR1 as SEHNR and CDR2 as FQNEAQ (reference sequence). CDR3 size: 12 residues. V lost 5 bases to trimming and J lost 11 bases, with 15 bases between them. CDR3 region: CASSLLVEVAFF. For the CDR3, the DNA is TGTGCCAGCAGCCTGCTGGTCGAGGTGGCTTTCTTT.

In regard to this clone: This CDR3 fails to terminate in the conserved phenylalanine or tryptophan, so it likely reflects a read error. The V gene is TRBV11-2, the J gene TRBJ2-7; 9 nucleotides line up with TRBD2. The CDR3 is 14 residues long. Trimming at V came to 3 bases and at J to 5 bases, leaving 5 bases not matched to a gene. Germline loops: CDR1 SGHAT, CDR2 FQNNGV. CDR3 loop: CASSLWREGDEQYA. The CDR3 region has the DNA TGTGCCAGCAGCTTGTGGCGGGAGGGGGACGAGCAGTACGCC.

The rearrangement joins TRBV7-3 to TRBJ2-7; tentatively, D is TRBD1 (8 bases). The V end was cut by 1 base, the J end by 5 bases, with 21 bases between. Germline V lookup: CDR1 SGHTA, CDR2 FQGTGA. The CDR3 spans 17 residues. The CDR3 protein is CASSLNGGGPGGHEQYF. The CDR3 nucleotides are TGTGCCAGCAGCTTAAATGGGGGGGGGCCAGGGGGCCACGAGCAGTACTTC. The full variable domain, in which reference TRBV7-3 and TRBJ2-7 provide the parts outside the CDR3, is GAGVSQTPSNKVTEKGKYVELRCDPISGHTALYWYRQSLGQGPEFLIYFQGTGAADDSGLPNDRFFAVRPEGSVSTLKIQRTERGDSAVYLCASSLNGGGPGGHEQYFGPGTRLTVT.

This clone turned up a few times. The chain joins TRBV29-1 to TRBJ2-3, with D perhaps matching TRBD1 (6 bases). Trimming left V 3 bases short and J 5 bases short, with 9 bases between. Germline CDR1 and CDR2: SQVTM and ANQGSEA. The CDR3 covers 12 residues. The CDR3 region is CSVDLGGDTQYF. In DNA, the CDR3 is TGCAGCGTTGATCTAGGGGGAGATACGCAGTATTTT.

The V gene is TRBV6-6, the J gene TRBJ1-2; D might be TRBD1 (6 bases). The ends were cut back, 6 bases at V and 6 bases at J, with 11 bases in the middle. The V gene's germline CDR1 is MNHNY and CDR2 SVGAGI (reference sequence). The CDR3 is 12 amino acids. Here the CDR3 reads CASSKTGNGYTF. CDR3 bases: TGTGCCAGCAGCAAAACAGGGAATGGCTACACCTTC.

The chain uses TRBV7-8 and TRBJ2-6; D is undetermined. The germline CDR1 and CDR2 sequences are SGHVS and FQNEAQ. CDR3 length: 14 amino acids. V gave up 4 bases and J gave up 2 bases, with 6 bases separating them. The CDR3, as DNA: TGTGCCAGCAGCTCCCAGACTGGGGCCAACGTCCTGACTTTC. Its protein product is CASSSQTGANVLTF. Using reference TRBV7-8 and TRBJ2-6 for the parts outside the CDR3, the full variable domain is GAGVSQSPRYKVAKRGQDVALRCDPISGHVSLFWYQQALGQGPEFLTYFQNEAQLDKSGLPSDRFFAERPEGSVSTLKIQRTQQEDSAVYLCASSSQTGANVLTFGAGSRLTVL.

The gene calls are TRBV2 and TRBJ1-2; the match to TRBD1 covers 9 bases. The germline gives CDR1 SNHLY, CDR2 FYNNEI. This CDR3 is 13 amino acids long. J gave up 3 bases and V 6 bases, and 2 bases lay outside the gene matches. In DNA form, the CDR3 reads TGTGCCAGCAGGGGGGACAGGGACTATGGCTACACCTTC. Encoded protein: CASRGDRDYGYTF.

The V and J genes are TRBV19 and TRBJ1-1; D is perhaps TRBD1 (5 bases). Germline-derived CDR1 and CDR2 are LNHDA and SQIVND (reference sequence). The CDR3 loop spans 15 amino acids. The CDR3 sequence: CATRGGPSVHTEAFF. The CDR3 DNA sequence: TGTGCAACGAGGGGAGGACCTTCCGTTCACACTGAAGCTTTCTTT.

The rearrangement joins TRBV6-6 to TRBJ2-7; 12 bases line up with TRBD2. V gave up 6 bases and J gave up 3 bases; unmatched junction bases: 6. CDR1 and CDR2 from the germline V gene are MNHNY and SVGAGI (reference sequence). The CDR3 length is 15 residues. The CDR3 sequence: CASSRLAGENYEQYF. The CDR3 DNA reads as TGTGCCAGCAGCAGACTAGCGGGGGAAAACTACGAGCAGTACTTC.